This passage covers 30 T cell receptor beta chains from one sample sequenced in a study of radiation and T cells in renal cell carcinoma. Clones were sequenced by immunoSEQ multiplex PCR, and TCRdb holds only the in-frame ones, with some missing. The repertoire holds about 76,000 clones, with 89% as singletons. Time point specified: blood 4 weeks post-SBRT, at nephrectomy. Treatment given: 15 Gy SBRT to primary tumor, nephrectomy 4 weeks later. The sample in question was blood, obtained from a patient whose treatment included radiotherapy and nephrectomy. Receptors were obtained from a woman between 70 and 85 years old with renal cell carcinoma.

J is TRBJ1-2 and V is TRBV2; no definite D call. CDR1 SNHLY and CDR2 FYNNEI come from the germline V gene. V lost 3 bases and J lost 3, with 5 bases in between. CDR3 length: 12 amino acids. DNA for the CDR3: TGTGCCAGCAGTGAGCGAGACTATGGCTACACCTTC. Protein: CASSERDYGYTF.

J is TRBJ2-3 and V is TRBV19; 7 nucleotides match TRBD1. Losses at the gene ends were 5 bases for V and 2 bases for J; bases not matched to a gene: 13. The CDR3 spans 17 residues. Germline CDR1 LNHDA, CDR2 SQIVND (reference sequence). The CDR3 reads CASSPRRTGPATDTQYF. In nucleotides, the CDR3 is TGTGCCAGTAGTCCCCGTCGGACAGGACCAGCCACAGATACGCAGTATTTT.

The genes are TRBV28 and TRBJ1-5, with TRBD1 as a possible D gene (6 bases). The CDR3 loop spans 15 amino acids. V was pared by 5 bases and J by 5 bases, with 16 bases between. CDR1 is MDHEN and CDR2 is SYDVKM in the germline V gene. The CDR3, as DNA: TGTGCCAGCAGTCCGGTACAGGGACCCCATCAGCCCCAGCATTTT. Protein product: CASSPVQGPHQPQHF.

This rearrangement joins TRBV9 to TRBJ2-2; possibly TRBD1 for D (6 bases). This CDR3 region has 15 residues. Trimming left V 0 bases short and J 1 base short, with 7 bases between. Germline CDR1 is SGDLS and CDR2 is YYNGEE. The chain's CDR3 is CASSVEGQNTGELFF. CDR3 nucleotides: TGTGCCAGCAGCGTAGAGGGACAGAACACCGGGGAGCTGTTTTTT.

This chain connects TRBV6-1 to TRBJ1-2, with TRBD1 as a possible D gene (5 bases). Germline assignment: CDR1 MNHNS and CDR2 SASEGT. Trimming shortened V by 4 bases and J by 5 bases, and 11 bases separated the two germline ends. The CDR3 is 13 residues long. The CDR3 loop is CASSVQASYGYTF. As DNA, the CDR3 is TGTGCCAGCAGTGTACAGGCAAGTTATGGCTACACCTTC.

This clone has a handful of counts. The V call is TRBV27, the J call TRBJ1-1, with D unresolved. The CDR3 runs to 13 residues. Per germline, CDR1 MNHEY and CDR2 SMNVEV (reference sequence). V gave up 4 bases and J gave up 1 base, with 7 bases separating them. The CDR3 nucleotides are TGTGCCAGCAGTTCTATGTGGAACACTGAAGCTTTCTTT. This codes for CASSSMWNTEAFF.

Here the CDR3 reads CASSRDRGSKGDNSPLHF. The CDR3, as DNA: TGTGCCAGTAGTAGGGACAGGGGATCGAAGGGGGATAATTCACCCCTCCACTTT. The chain employs TRBV19 and TRBJ1-6; 10 bases line up with TRBD1. V dropped 4 bases and J dropped 5; count of bases not matched to a gene: 11. Germline CDR1 LNHDA, CDR2 SQIVND (reference sequence). This CDR3 is built from 18 residues.

This chain links TRBV7-6 with TRBJ2-3, with TRBD2 as a possible D gene (5 bases). Germline V gives CDR1 SGHVS, CDR2 FNYEAQ. This CDR3 is 14 amino acids long. Trimming took 0 bases from V and 4 from J, leaving 8 bases between them. CDR3 nucleotides: TGTGCCAGCAGCTTAGCTAGCGCGGCAGATACGCAGTATTTT. This sequence encodes CASSLASAADTQYF.

The rearrangement uses TRBV27 and TRBJ2-1; 8 bases fit TRBD1. CDR1 MNHEY and CDR2 SMNVEV come from the germline V gene (reference sequence). The V segment lost 6 bases and the J segment 15 bases; nucleotides outside the gene matches: 7. The CDR3 covers 11 residues. CDR3 nucleotides: TGTGCCAGCAGAGGATGGGGACAGGCGTTCTTC. This encodes CASRGWGQAFF.

The rearrangement links TRBV6-5 to TRBJ1-1; D is uncertain. Trimming pared 6 bases from V and 1 base from J, leaving 9 bases between. The CDR3 runs to 13 residues. Germline V gene sequence: CDR1 MNHEY, CDR2 SVGAGI. CDR3 nucleotide sequence: TGTGCCAGCAGAAGAGTAGGGAACACTGAAGCTTTCTTT. As protein: CASRRVGNTEAFF.

The CDR3 bases are TGTGCCAGCAGTTTCTTGGCGACAGGGACCTCCTACGAGCAGTACTTC. Its protein is CASSFLATGTSYEQYF. The rearrangement links TRBV28 to TRBJ2-7, with 7 bases that match TRBD1. CDR3 length equals 16 residues. Germline V CDR1 and CDR2: MDHEN, SYDVKM. The V gene end was trimmed by 3 bases and the J gene end by 0 bases; junction bases not matched to a gene: 8.

The V and J genes are TRBV10-3 and TRBJ2-7; tentatively, D is TRBD1 (6 bases). CDR1 and CDR2 from the germline V gene are ENHRY and SYGVKD. V lost 11 bases to trimming and J lost 3 bases, with 17 bases between them. The CDR3 has 13 residues. The DNA of the CDR3 is TGTGCCGACCCCCAGGTCAGGGGCTACGAGCAGTACTTC. Protein: CADPQVRGYEQYF.

The J gene is TRBJ1-2, the V gene TRBV28, with 8 bases aligning to TRBD1. Looked up from germline, CDR1 is MDHEN and CDR2 is SYDVKM. CDR3 size: 14 residues. V lost 7 bases, J lost 1 base, and 5 bases stayed unmatched. CDR3 DNA sequence: TGTGCCAGCACCAGGGACAGGTTTAACTATGGCTACACCTTC. This codes for CASTRDRFNYGYTF.

The chain joins TRBV27 to TRBJ2-2; TRBD2 matches 11 bases. There are 18 residues in the CDR3. With V trimmed by 2 bases and J by 5 bases, 10 bases remained unmatched. Germline values: CDR1 MNHEY, CDR2 SMNVEV (reference sequence). CDR3 sequence: CASSLRLAGGRVTGELFF. DNA of the CDR3: TGTGCCAGCAGTTTAAGGCTAGCGGGGGGTCGGGTGACCGGGGAGCTGTTTTTT.

V and J are TRBV7-2 and TRBJ1-3, with TRBD1 as a possible D gene (6 bases). The CDR3 loop spans 19 amino acids. Between the trimmed V and J ends, which lost 1 base and 3 bases, there was a span of 22 bases. The V gene's germline CDR1 is SGHTA and CDR2 FQGNSA. CDR3 nucleotides: TGTGCCAGCAGCTTAGGGGTGGGGTGGCAGGGGAGAAGTGGAAACACCATATATTTT. Its translation is CASSLGVGWQGRSGNTIYF.

V and J are TRBV6-5 and TRBJ2-3; a possible D gene is TRBD1 (5 bases). V was clipped by 5 bases and J by 10 bases, with 13 bases between them. This CDR3 comprises 12 residues. Germline CDR1 is MNHEY and CDR2 is SVGAGI. The CDR3 is CASSQRVGAQYF. CDR3 DNA: TGTGCCAGCAGTCAACGGGTAGGGGCGCAGTATTTT.

With respect to this clone: The sample has other DNA sequences that encode this CDR3 too. This chain connects TRBV7-6 to TRBJ2-3, with 12 nucleotides matching TRBD2. V lost 5 bases to trimming and J lost 0 bases; unmatched junction nucleotides: 3. The germline V gene encodes CDR1 SGHVS and CDR2 FNYEAQ. The CDR3 extends over 16 amino acids. The CDR3 here is CASSTLAGGSTDTQYF. CDR3 DNA: TGTGCCAGCAGCACACTAGCGGGGGGAAGCACAGATACGCAGTATTTT.

The chain links TRBV18 to TRBJ2-5; possible D gene TRBD2, 5 bases. The length of the CDR3 is 14 residues. Trimming took off 3 bases at V and 9 bases at J, with 17 bases between the two ends. CDR1 and CDR2 from the germline V gene are KGHSH and LQKENI. CDR3 nucleotide sequence: TGTGCCAGCTCACCCCCTCCAGTCCTCGGGGCCCAGTACTTC. Protein product: CASSPPPVLGAQYF.

Only a few counts were recorded for this clone. This chain uses TRBV18 with TRBJ2-7, with 7 bases matching TRBD1. Germline values: CDR1 KGHSH, CDR2 LQKENI. The CDR3 runs 15 residues. Trimming cost V 6 bases and J 2 bases; bases outside gene matches: 10. CDR3 region: CASSRERTGTYEQYF. The CDR3 nucleotides are TGTGCCAGCTCCCGAGAAAGGACAGGAACCTACGAGCAGTACTTC.

The chain couples TRBV6-7 to TRBJ1-4, with 9 bases identical to TRBD1. TRBV6-7 is placed among ORFs of uncertain function. CDR3 length: 15 residues. The V and J ends lost 5 bases and 6 bases, in that order; junction bases with no gene match: 7. Written as DNA, the CDR3 is TGTGCCAGCAGTAGATCCCGGGACAGGGATGAAAAACTGTTTTTT. This sequence encodes CASSRSRDRDEKLFF.

V gene TRBV7-3 combines with J gene TRBJ2-5, with D possibly matching TRBD1 (5 bases). The V end was cut by 3 bases, the J end by 4 bases, with 9 bases between. CDR3 length: 13 amino acids. The germline V gene encodes CDR1 SGHTA and CDR2 FQGTGA. Here the CDR3 reads CASSFGARETQYF. CDR3 DNA sequence: TGTGCCAGCAGCTTTGGGGCCCGAGAGACCCAGTACTTC.

The rearrangement uses TRBV18 and TRBJ2-2; D may be TRBD1 (6 bases). Between the trimmed V and J ends, which lost 3 bases and 6 bases, there was a span of 11 bases. Germline CDR1 and CDR2: KGHSH and LQKENI. There are 14 residues in the CDR3. CDR3 region: CASSPTGPAGELFF. The CDR3 DNA is TGTGCCAGCTCACCCACAGGGCCGGCCGGGGAGCTGTTTTTT.

This clone was seen a single time. CDR3 loop: CASSFDMYEQYF. The CDR3 DNA sequence: TGTGCCAGCAGCTTTGACATGTACGAGCAGTACTTC. J is TRBJ2-7 and V is TRBV7-9; D uncertain. Germline loops: CDR1 SEHNR, CDR2 FQNEAQ (reference sequence). The CDR3 length is 12 residues. V lost 3 bases and J lost 4, with 7 bases in between. Full variable domain (missing parts from reference TRBV7-9 and TRBJ2-7): DTGVSQNPRHKITKRGQNVTFRCDPISEHNRLYWYRQTLGQGPEFLTYFQNEAQLEKSRLLSDRFSAERPKGSFSTLEIQRTEQGDSAMYLCASSFDMYEQYFGPGTRLTVT.

The rearrangement joins TRBV7-3 to TRBJ2-5; D gene uncertain. This CDR3 contains 11 residues. Trimming cost V 5 bases and J 5 bases, with 6 bases left between them. CDR1 is SGHTA and CDR2 is FQGTGA in the germline V gene. The CDR3 loop reads CASSPGETQYF. Here the CDR3 DNA reads TGTGCCAGCAGCCCCGGCGAGACCCAGTACTTC. The full variable domain, in which reference TRBV7-3 and TRBJ2-5 provide the parts outside the CDR3, is GAGVSQTPSNKVTEKGKYVELRCDPISGHTALYWYRQSLGQGPEFLIYFQGTGAADDSGLPNDRFFAVRPEGSVSTLKIQRTERGDSAVYLCASSPGETQYFGPGTRLLVL.

V usage is TRBV11-3 and J usage is TRBJ1-1, with unresolved D. The CDR3 has 13 amino acids. V was trimmed by 5 bases and J by 7 bases, leaving 14 bases between them. Germline values: CDR1 SGHNT, CDR2 YENEEA. CDR3 sequence reads: CASSTRPGVEAFF. The CDR3 region has the DNA TGTGCCAGCAGCACCCGACCCGGTGTTGAAGCTTTCTTT. Full variable domain (remainder filled in from reference TRBV11-3 and TRBJ1-1): EAGVVQSPRYKIIEKKQPVAFWCNPISGHNTLYWYLQNLGQGPELLIRYENEEAVDDSQLPKDRFSAERLKGVDSTLKIQPAELGDSAVYLCASSTRPGVEAFFGQGTRLTVV.

This clone was seen a single time. The V call is TRBV6-1, the J call TRBJ2-4, with a tentative D call TRBD2 (5 bases). Germline V gene data show CDR1 as MNHNS and CDR2 as SASEGT. The CDR3 covers 14 residues. Trimming cost V 3 bases and J 8 bases, with 14 bases left between them. The CDR3 DNA reads as TGTGCCAGCAGTGATCGAGGGAGTTTGGACATTCAGTACTTC. Amino acids: CASSDRGSLDIQYF.

The chain has TRBV5-4 and TRBJ2-5, with a tentative D call TRBD1 (7 bases). There are 15 residues in the CDR3. Germline V gene data show CDR1 as SGHNT and CDR2 as YYREEE (reference sequence). Trimming cost V 3 bases and J 5 bases, with 17 bases left between them. CDR3 sequence reads: CASSSNWRGQETQYF. DNA of the CDR3: TGTGCCAGCAGCTCCAACTGGAGGGGGCAGGAGACCCAGTACTTC.

V is TRBV27 and J is TRBJ1-2, with 10 bases identical to TRBD1. This CDR3 region has 15 residues. The trim removed 5 bases at V and 7 bases at J, leaving 10 bases unmatched. Germline CDR1 and CDR2: MNHEY and SMNVEV (reference sequence). The CDR3 loop reads CASSPQGTGASGYTF. The CDR3 region has the DNA TGTGCCAGCAGTCCCCAGGGGACAGGGGCGTCTGGCTACACCTTC.

The chain has TRBV7-2 and TRBJ1-1; possible D gene TRBD1, 6 bases. Trimming shortened V by 4 bases and J by 10 bases, and 19 bases separated the two germline ends. The CDR3 consists of 14 residues. Germline assignment: CDR1 SGHTA and CDR2 FQGNSA. CDR3 DNA sequence: TGTGCCAGCAGCTCGGGACACGTGGAGATTCGAGCTTTCTTT. Translating gives CASSSGHVEIRAFF. The variable domain in full, with the rest retrieved from reference TRBV7-2 and TRBJ1-1, is GAGVSQSPSNKVTEKGKDVELRCDPISGHTALYWYRQSLGQGLEFLIYFQGNSAPDKSGLPSDRFSAERTGGSVSTLTIQRTQQEDSAVYLCASSSGHVEIRAFFGQGTRLTVV.

This chain joins TRBV18 and TRBJ1-1; D is ambiguous. Trimming took 2 bases from V and 6 from J, leaving 13 bases between them. Germline CDR1 and CDR2: KGHSH and LQKENI. CDR3 size: 14 residues. The CDR3 bases are TGTGCCAGCTCACCAGGAGGGAATCCGGCTGAAGCTTTCTTT. Amino acid sequence: CASSPGGNPAEAFF.